Listed below are T cell receptor beta chains from one sample, sequenced in a study of technical replicates of blood from several donors. The method was immunoSEQ multiplex PCR; TCRdb's version includes in-frame clones alone and lacks a portion of them. The table includes 55,000 to 75,000 clones, 90% to 95% detected once. What was sequenced was PBMCs. The receptors stem from a human donor in good health. Some clones in this sample may be carry-over from other donors' samples. Each CDR3 is given with its conserved first and last residue. The D gene is left open where the match is weak. Clone size is shown for a subset of rows, as once, few, many or a class of expanded clone.

size,J,D,V,length,DNA,CDR3
-,TRBJ2-3,-,TRBV4-3,18,TGCGCCAGCAGCCAAGGCGCTCCCGGGACTTTTAACACAGATACGCAGTATTTT,CASSQGAPGTFNTDTQYF
-,TRBJ2-1,-,TRBV2,11,TGTGCCAGCAGCTTCTACAATGAGCAGTTCTTC,CASSFYNEQFF
-,TRBJ2-1,-,TRBV21-1,17,TGTGCCAGCAGCAACCGACCGACTAGCGGGAGCCTCAATGAGCAGTTCTTC,CASSNRPTSGSLNEQFF
-,TRBJ2-7,-,TRBV27,14,TGTGCCAGCAGTTTGACACTCTATTCCTACGAGCAGTACTTC,CASSLTLYSYEQYF
-,TRBJ1-2,-,TRBV2,13,TGTGCCAGCAGACCCGACAGGAACTATGGCTACACCTTC,CASRPDRNYGYTF
-,TRBJ2-7,TRBD1,TRBV7-3,13,TGTGCCAGCAGCCGGGGACAGGAGTACGAGCAGTACTTC,CASSRGQEYEQYF
-,TRBJ2-7,-,TRBV2,12,TGTGCCGTCCGGGGAGGGGGCTACGAGCAGTACTTC,CAVRGGGYEQYF
once,TRBJ2-5,TRBD2,TRBV7-9,16,TGTGCCAGCAGCCCAAGACTAGCGGGAGGCCAAGAGACCCAGTACTTC,CASSPRLAGGQETQYF
-,TRBJ2-2,-,TRBV2,14,TGTGCCAGCAGTGCCAGGGCGAACACCGGGGAGCTGTTTTTT,CASSARANTGELFF
-,TRBJ1-6,TRBD1,TRBV5-4,16,TGTGCCAGCAGCTGGGTCACCGGGACAGGGGGATCACCCCTCCACTTT,CASSWVTGTGGSPLHF
-,TRBJ2-1,TRBD1,TRBV2,16,TGTGCCAGCAGTGAAGACTCCGGGACAGGGGGCAATGAGCAGTTCTTC,CASSEDSGTGGNEQFF